Given below is one T cell receptor beta chain in context. Its antigen remains unknown. These data come from a study of memory CD4+ T cells and cytomegalovirus serostatus. Study-wide context: Donors were healthy Belgian adults, several CMV seropositive and 20 to 25 seronegative. Points from the study as a whole: About two fifths of the roughly 160 known CMV-associated TCRbeta sequences appeared in CD4+ memory. CMV serostatus prediction reached median AUC approximately 0.95, or 0.91 with US-trained model.

Single viable CD3+CD4+CD8-CD45RO+ cells were sorted as the memory CD4+ T cells. Serum IgG to CMV pp150, pp28, p38 and p52 defined serostatus. The table came from immunoSEQ multiplex PCR; TCRdb's copy has only in-frame clones and leaves some out. The table records some 54,000 clones, 65% to 80% of them present only once. The germline gives CDR1 MNHNY, CDR2 SVGAGI (reference sequence). This CDR3 has 14 residues. The germline V and J ends were trimmed by 3 bases and 6 bases, with 14 bases remaining between them. Sequencing was done on a sample of memory CD4+ T cells from blood. The rearrangement uses TRBV6-6 and TRBJ1-1; a possible D gene is TRBD1 (5 bases). This TCR was recovered from an adult in good health and CMV-seropositive. The CDR3 spells CASSYQGRRAEAFF. In DNA, the CDR3 is TGTGCCAGCAGTTATCAGGGAAGGAGGGCTGAAGCTTTCTTT.